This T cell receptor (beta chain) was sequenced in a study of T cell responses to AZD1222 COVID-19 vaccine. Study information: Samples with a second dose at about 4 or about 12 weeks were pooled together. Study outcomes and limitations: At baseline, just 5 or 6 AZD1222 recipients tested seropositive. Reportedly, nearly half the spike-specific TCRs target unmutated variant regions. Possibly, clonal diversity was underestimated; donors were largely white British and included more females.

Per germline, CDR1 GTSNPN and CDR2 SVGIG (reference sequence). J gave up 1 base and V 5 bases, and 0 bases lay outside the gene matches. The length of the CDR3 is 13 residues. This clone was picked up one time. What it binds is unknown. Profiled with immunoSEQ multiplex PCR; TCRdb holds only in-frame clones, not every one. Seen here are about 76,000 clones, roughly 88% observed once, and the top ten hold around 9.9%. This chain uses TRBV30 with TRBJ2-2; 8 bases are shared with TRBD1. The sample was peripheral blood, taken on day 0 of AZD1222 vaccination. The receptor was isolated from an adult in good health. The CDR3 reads CAWGTGNTGELFF. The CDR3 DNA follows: TGTGCCTGGGGGACAGGGAACACCGGGGAGCTGTTTTTT.